A selection of T cell receptor beta chains follows, all from one sample in a study of CD8 T cells in ankylosing spondylitis. TCRdb called the 5' RACE reads again in MiXCR, with one record for every CDR3 protein. The table lists around 540,000 distinct CDR3 sequences, roughly 13% of them singletons. The sequenced sample consisted of blood, either unsorted or a sorted T cell fraction (not recorded which). The receptors were gathered from a male donor with ankylosing spondylitis. CDR3s include the opening cysteine and the closing phenylalanine or tryptophan. A D gene is named only where the DNA matches it firmly. Only some rows state a clone size, as once, few, many or a class for expanded clones.

V gene: TRBV29-1
D gene: NA
clone size: few
J gene: TRBJ1-2
CDR3 DNA: TGCAGCGTTGAAGGAGGCGGCCTGAACTATGGCTACACCTTC
CDR3 protein: CSVEGGGLNYGYTF

V gene: TRBV5-1
D gene: NA
clone size: NA
J gene: TRBJ1-1
CDR3 DNA: TGCGCCAGCAGCGTTAACAGGGATGTGCGCACTGAAGCTTTCTTT
CDR3 protein: CASSVNRDVRTEAFF

V gene: TRBV9
D gene: TRBD1
clone size: NA
J gene: TRBJ2-2
CDR3 DNA: TGTGCCAGCAGCCCAACAGGGGGCCCCGGGGAGCTGTTTTTT
CDR3 protein: CASSPTGGPGELFF

V gene: TRBV11-3
D gene: TRBD1
clone size: NA
J gene: TRBJ1-1
CDR3 DNA: TGTGCCAGCAGCTTGGACAGGGCTTTTGGAGCTTTCTTT
CDR3 protein: CASSLDRAFGAFF

V gene: TRBV7-9
D gene: NA
clone size: NA
J gene: TRBJ2-1
CDR3 DNA: TGTGCCAGCGCCGATCTGGGCGGGTTCTACAATGAGCAGTTCTTC
CDR3 protein: CASADLGGFYNEQFF

V gene: TRBV7-2
D gene: NA
clone size: NA
J gene: TRBJ2-3
CDR3 DNA: TGTGCCAGCAGCCGCGGGATTACAGATACGCAGTATTTT
CDR3 protein: CASSRGITDTQYF

V gene: TRBV24-1
D gene: NA
clone size: few
J gene: TRBJ2-1
CDR3 DNA: TGTGCCACCAGTGATTTGCGGGGAAACAATGAGCAGTTCTTC
CDR3 protein: CATSDLRGNNEQFF

V gene: TRBV24-1
D gene: TRBD1
clone size: few
J gene: TRBJ2-3
CDR3 DNA: TGTGCCACCAGTGAACCCGACAGGGGCACAGATACGCAGTATTTT
CDR3 protein: CATSEPDRGTDTQYF

V gene: TRBV12-3/TRBV12-4
D gene: TRBD1
clone size: many
J gene: TRBJ2-2
CDR3 DNA: TGTGCCAGCAGTTTGGGGGACAGAACCGGGGAGCTGTTTTTT
CDR3 protein: CASSLGDRTGELFF

V gene: TRBV20-1
D gene: NA
clone size: NA
J gene: TRBJ1-3
CDR3 DNA: TGCAGTGCCGTACGGGACGGTGGAAACACCATATATTTT
CDR3 protein: CSAVRDGGNTIYF

V gene: TRBV18
D gene: NA
clone size: few
J gene: TRBJ1-5
CDR3 DNA: TGTGCCAGCTCACTGGAGGCTAGGGGCAATCAGCCCCAGCATTTT
CDR3 protein: CASSLEARGNQPQHF

V gene: TRBV7-6
D gene: TRBD2
clone size: many
J gene: TRBJ2-1
CDR3 DNA: TGTGCCAGCAGCTTTTTTTCTGGGACTAGTTTCCCTGAGCAGTTCTTC
CDR3 protein: CASSFFSGTSFPEQFF

V gene: TRBV7-8
D gene: NA
clone size: few
J gene: TRBJ1-1
CDR3 DNA: TGTGCCAGCAGCGCCCTCACCGGGACCCACACTGAAGCTTTCTTT
CDR3 protein: CASSALTGTHTEAFF

V gene: TRBV4-1
D gene: TRBD1
clone size: NA
J gene: TRBJ2-5
CDR3 DNA: TGCGCCAGCAGCCACCCGGACAGGGGGACCGAAGAGACCCAGTACTTC
CDR3 protein: CASSHPDRGTEETQYF

V gene: TRBV20-1
D gene: NA
clone size: NA
J gene: TRBJ1-4
CDR3 DNA: TGCAGTGCCCTCGCGGAGGGAAATGAAAAACTGTTTTTT
CDR3 protein: CSALAEGNEKLFF

V gene: TRBV20-1
D gene: NA
clone size: NA
J gene: TRBJ2-5
CDR3 DNA: TGCAGCGCGAACCCGGGATGGATCCAAGAGACCCAGTACTTC
CDR3 protein: CSANPGWIQETQYF

V gene: TRBV7-2
D gene: TRBD1
clone size: few
J gene: TRBJ1-1
CDR3 DNA: TGTGCCAGCAAACCGGGACAGGCCTATACTGAAGCTTTCTTT
CDR3 protein: CASKPGQAYTEAFF

V gene: TRBV7-9
D gene: NA
clone size: many
J gene: TRBJ2-3
CDR3 DNA: TGTGCCAGCAGCTCGCGGATCACTAGCACAGATACGCAGTATTTT
CDR3 protein: CASSSRITSTDTQYF

V gene: TRBV12-3/TRBV12-4
D gene: TRBD1
clone size: many
J gene: TRBJ1-1
CDR3 DNA: TGTGCCAGCAGTTCGGAGGGGACAGACAGGGCTGAAGCTTTCTTT
CDR3 protein: CASSSEGTDRAEAFF

V gene: TRBV9
D gene: TRBD2
clone size: few
J gene: TRBJ2-3
CDR3 DNA: TGTGCCAGCAGTTATGGTAGCGGGAGTTTCTCAGATACGCAGTATTTT
CDR3 protein: CASSYGSGSFSDTQYF

V gene: TRBV29-1
D gene: NA
clone size: many
J gene: TRBJ1-1
CDR3 DNA: TGCAGCGGAGTGGGTATGCGGGGCACTGAAGCTTTCTTT
CDR3 protein: CSGVGMRGTEAFF

V gene: TRBV20-1
D gene: TRBD2
clone size: NA
J gene: TRBJ2-1
CDR3 DNA: TGCAGTGCTACTTCGCTTTATAGCGGGGGCTACAATGAGCAGTTCTTC
CDR3 protein: CSATSLYSGGYNEQFF

V gene: TRBV20-1
D gene: TRBD2
clone size: NA
J gene: TRBJ2-4
CDR3 DNA: TGCAGTGCTAGTGGCGCGGCTAGCGGGAGGAGGAACATTCAGTACTTC
CDR3 protein: CSASGAASGRRNIQYF

V gene: TRBV5-1
D gene: NA
clone size: few
J gene: TRBJ2-6
CDR3 DNA: TGCGCCAGCAGCTCCCCAGGGGGGGCCAACGTCCTGACTTTC
CDR3 protein: CASSSPGGANVLTF

V gene: TRBV28
D gene: TRBD2
clone size: NA
J gene: TRBJ2-1
CDR3 DNA: TGTGCCAGCAGTGGGTTGGGGGGGGGAACGTTAAGGTTTAATGAGCAGTTCTTC
CDR3 protein: CASSGLGGGTLRFNEQFF

V gene: TRBV12-3/TRBV12-4
D gene: TRBD2
clone size: NA
J gene: TRBJ2-1
CDR3 DNA: TGTGCCAGCAGTCTCCGGACTAGCGGGCGCCCTTACAATGAGCAGTTCTTC
CDR3 protein: CASSLRTSGRPYNEQFF

V gene: TRBV20-1
D gene: TRBD2
clone size: few
J gene: TRBJ2-1
CDR3 DNA: TGCAGTGCCAGACGGGGGGGATCCTACAATGAGCAGTTCTTC
CDR3 protein: CSARRGGSYNEQFF

V gene: TRBV11-2
D gene: NA
clone size: few
J gene: TRBJ2-3
CDR3 DNA: TGTGCCAGCAGCTTAGATGGGGGAGATACGCAGTATTTT
CDR3 protein: CASSLDGGDTQYF

V gene: TRBV7-9
D gene: NA
clone size: NA
J gene: TRBJ1-6
CDR3 DNA: TGTGCCAGCAGCTCCGAGCGGACCTCCCTGTTCCTCCACTTT
CDR3 protein: CASSSERTSLFLHF

V gene: TRBV29-1
D gene: NA
clone size: few
J gene: TRBJ2-5
CDR3 DNA: TGCAGCGTTGGTGTATTAAGAGGGTCGGAGACCCAGTACTTC
CDR3 protein: CSVGVLRGSETQYF

V gene: TRBV2
D gene: NA
clone size: NA
J gene: TRBJ2-1
CDR3 DNA: TGTGCCACTAGCGTCAATGAGCAGTTCTTC
CDR3 protein: CATSVNEQFF

V gene: TRBV7-2
D gene: NA
clone size: few
J gene: TRBJ1-1
CDR3 DNA: TGTGCCAGCAGACCAACCACCGGGACCCCAGCTTTCTTT
CDR3 protein: CASRPTTGTPAFF

V gene: TRBV3-1
D gene: TRBD2
clone size: NA
J gene: TRBJ2-5
CDR3 DNA: TGTGCCAGCAGCCACGTTACTAGCGGAATTTACCAAGAGACCCAGTACTTC
CDR3 protein: CASSHVTSGIYQETQYF

V gene: TRBV18
D gene: NA
clone size: few
J gene: TRBJ1-1
CDR3 DNA: TGTGCCAGCTCACCTCCGAGCAGTCGGCAGAACACTGAAGCTTTCTTT
CDR3 protein: CASSPPSSRQNTEAFF

V gene: TRBV15
D gene: NA
clone size: NA
J gene: TRBJ2-1
CDR3 DNA: TGTGCCACCAGCGCCTCTAACAATGAGCAGTTCTTC
CDR3 protein: CATSASNNEQFF

V gene: TRBV5-1
D gene: NA
clone size: NA
J gene: TRBJ2-3
CDR3 DNA: TGCGCCAGCAGTATGGACCCCTCGACAGGAGCTGTCGCAGATACGCAGTATTTT
CDR3 protein: CASSMDPSTGAVADTQYF

V gene: TRBV27
D gene: NA
clone size: few
J gene: TRBJ2-2
CDR3 DNA: TGTGCCAGCAGTCCAGACATGGGGTTCGGGGAGCTGTTTTTT
CDR3 protein: CASSPDMGFGELFF